The 19 T cell receptor beta chains below were found in one sample sequenced in a study of tumor and adjacent non-tumor tissue in lung cancer. A modified ARM-PCR protocol with three rounds of nested PCR amplified TCRbeta. TCRdb re-derived calls from the multiplex PCR reads in MiXCR, one entry per CDR3 protein. The data hold approximately 150,000 distinct CDR3 sequences, with around 67% observed a single time. The template was RNA from unsorted bulk tissue. Sequenced: lung tumor tissue. These receptors came from a man aged 55 to 70 with small cell lung cancer.

Written as DNA, the CDR3 is TGCAGTGTTAGGGAGGGGACGGCTAGGGAGACCCAGTACTTC. Its protein is CSVREGTARETQYF. The chain couples TRBV20-1 to TRBJ2-5; 7 positions agree with TRBD2. Trimming at V came to 7 bases and at J to 5 bases, leaving 13 bases not matched to a gene. CDR1 is DFQATT and CDR2 is SNEGSKA in the germline V gene (reference sequence). The CDR3 has 14 residues.

V gene TRBV6-5 combines with J gene TRBJ2-7; TRBD2 matches 8 bases. Trimming cost V 5 bases and J 6 bases; bases outside gene matches: 9. The CDR3 totals 14 residues. The germline gives CDR1 MNHEY, CDR2 SVGAGI. CDR3: CASSTLTSAIEQYF. The DNA of the CDR3 is TGTGCCAGCAGTACCCTGACTAGCGCGATCGAGCAGTACTTC.

There are many counts of this clonotype. The chain links TRBV12-3 or TRBV12-4 to TRBJ2-2, with D uncertain. The CDR3 extends over 18 amino acids. Trimming left V 7 bases short and J 1 base short, with 22 bases between. CDR3 sequence reads: CASTQEGSSQENTGELFF. The CDR3, as DNA: TGTGCCAGCACCCAAGAAGGTAGCTCGCAGGAGAACACCGGGGAGCTGTTTTTT.

Comment on this clonotype: The CDR3 end shows no conserved phenylalanine or tryptophan, and so a read error is likely. The rearrangement links TRBV6-5 to TRBJ2-4; a weak D match, TRBD2 (6 bases). CDR3 length equals 18 residues. The germline CDR1 and CDR2 sequences are MNHEY and SVGAGI. Trimming left V 6 bases short and J 2 bases short, with 23 bases between. The CDR3 region has the DNA TGTGCCAGCAGCCCCGGAGGGACGGCCCAACTATCCAAAAACATTCAGTACATC. Encoded protein: CASSPGGTAQLSKNIQYI.

This clonotype was seen repeatedly, ten times or more. The rearrangement joins TRBV6-5 to TRBJ2-5, with TRBD1 matching 11 bases. J was trimmed by 3 bases and V by 2 bases; bases with no gene match: 5. The CDR3 extends over 16 amino acids. The germline CDR1 and CDR2 sequences are MNHEY and SVGAGI. The chain's CDR3 is CASSYVRTGGEETQYF. The CDR3, as DNA: TGTGCCAGCAGTTACGTTCGGACAGGGGGCGAAGAGACCCAGTACTTC.

The table lists this clonotype with a count of one. The chain is built from TRBV4-1 and TRBJ1-5; tentative D call: TRBD1 (6 bases). The ends were cut back, 4 bases at V and 5 bases at J, with 9 bases in the middle. The CDR3 length is 13 residues. The germline CDR1 and CDR2 sequences are MGHRA and YSYEKL. CDR3 sequence: CASSLAGDQPQHF. The CDR3 coding sequence is TGCGCCAGCAGCCTCGCAGGGGATCAGCCCCAGCATTTT.

V and J are TRBV5-6 and TRBJ2-7, with 12 positions matching TRBD2. In germline, CDR1 is SGHDT, CDR2 YYEEEE. This CDR3 region has 17 residues. V shed 2 bases and J 0 bases; nucleotides not matched to a gene: 6. In DNA form, the CDR3 reads TGTGCCAGCAGCTTCTCCGGACTAGCGGGGACCTCCTACGAGCAGTACTTC. It translates to CASSFSGLAGTSYEQYF.

About this clonotype itself: No conserved phenylalanine or tryptophan ends this CDR3, so it is likely a read error. The genes are TRBV20-1 and TRBJ2-7; D remains ambiguous. This CDR3 has 14 residues. Looked up from germline, CDR1 is DFQATT and CDR2 is SNEGSKA (reference sequence). CDR3 coding DNA: TGCAGTGCTAGAGATAGGCTAGAGTCCTGCGAGCAGTACCTC. As protein: CSARDRLESCEQYL.

The chain joins TRBV12-3 or TRBV12-4 to TRBJ2-2; either TRBD1 or TRBD2 may supply D (5 bases each). Trimming took off 5 bases at V and 8 bases at J, with 9 bases between the two ends. This CDR3 has 12 amino acids. The CDR3: CASSRDPGELFF. In DNA, the CDR3 is TGTGCCAGCAGTCGGGACCCGGGGGAGCTGTTTTTT.

The chain is built from TRBV11-3 and TRBJ1-2; D possibly corresponds to TRBD1 (5 bases). The CDR3 loop spans 15 amino acids. V was trimmed by 7 bases and J by 4 bases, leaving 19 bases between them. Germline CDR1 is SGHNT and CDR2 is YENEEA. CDR3 nucleotides: TGTGCCAGCAACTCGAGCCCGGGGGGGATCTATGGCTACACCTTC. Translation gives CASNSSPGGIYGYTF.

This clonotype was seen once. The junction does not match germline at one end; this may be a read error. The chain couples TRBV2 to TRBJ2-3, with D possibly being TRBD2 (5 bases). This CDR3 is built from 13 residues. Germline lookup yields CDR1 SNHLY and CDR2 FYNNEI. The CDR3 loop is CASSGSSTDTHYF. As DNA, the CDR3 is TGTGCCAGCAGCGGCTCTAGCACAGATACGCACTATTTT. The variable domain in full, with the rest retrieved from reference TRBV2 and TRBJ2-3, is EPEVTQTPSHQVTQMGQEVILRCVPISNHLYFYWYRQILGQKVEFLVSFYNNEISEKSEIFDDQFSVERPDGSNFTLKIRSTKLEDSAMYFCASSGSSTDTHYFGPGTRLTVL.

There are a few counts of this clonotype. A much larger clone sits a single nucleotide away, making a read error possible. V gene TRBV20-1 combines with J gene TRBJ2-5, with 7 bases matching TRBD1. Per germline, CDR1 DFQATT and CDR2 SNEGSKA (reference sequence). This CDR3 has 12 residues. In DNA form, the CDR3 reads TGCAGTGCTGGGTGGGGGACAGAGATCCAGTACTTC. It specifies CSAGWGTEIQYF.

This sequence joins TRBV11-2 and TRBJ2-2, with D tentatively TRBD1 (5 bases). V shed 5 bases and J shed 7 bases, with 17 bases lying between them. In germline, CDR1 is SGHAT, CDR2 FQNNGV. The CDR3 has 15 amino acids. The CDR3 sequence is CASSPPDIYHGELFF. The DNA of the CDR3 is TGTGCCAGCAGCCCACCGGACATATATCACGGGGAGCTGTTTTTT.

A word on this clonotype: Without the conserved terminal phenylalanine or tryptophan, this CDR3 likely stems from a read error. The rearrangement links TRBV20-1 to TRBJ2-7; D not resolved. The CDR3 contains 13 residues. Germline V gives CDR1 DFQATT, CDR2 SNEGSKA (reference sequence). The germline V and J ends were trimmed by 3 bases and 6 bases, with 15 bases remaining between them. CDR3 sequence reads: CSASSPIAFEQYL. The CDR3 DNA reads TGCAGTGCTAGTAGTCCGATCGCATTCGAGCAGTACCTC.

This clonotype was seen many times. The rearrangement joins TRBV4-2 to TRBJ2-1; TRBD2 matches 8 bases. This CDR3 comprises 14 residues. J was trimmed by 13 bases and V by 0 bases; bases with no gene match: 8. Germline assignment: CDR1 LGHNA and CDR2 YNFKEQ. The CDR3 here is CASSQDIAGFGQFF. In DNA form, the CDR3 reads TGTGCCAGCAGCCAAGATATAGCGGGATTTGGACAGTTCTTC.

The J gene is TRBJ2-1, the V gene TRBV5-1; 7 bases map to TRBD1. V lost 0 bases, J lost 1 base, and 4 bases stayed unmatched. The CDR3 loop spans 16 amino acids. Germline lookup yields CDR1 SGHRS and CDR2 YFSETQ. The CDR3 nucleotides read TGCGCCAGCAGCTTGGGTAAGGGGGCGTCCTACAATGAGCAGTTCTTC. It specifies CASSLGKGASYNEQFF.

The V call is TRBV20-1, the J call TRBJ1-5; D remains unclear. This CDR3 contains 16 residues. Trimming took off 6 bases at V and 0 bases at J, with 18 bases between the two ends. Germline CDR1 reads DFQATT; CDR2 reads SNEGSKA (reference sequence). The CDR3 spells CSAIQVTLYSNQPQHF. The CDR3 bases are TGCAGTGCGATCCAAGTCACCTTATATAGCAATCAGCCCCAGCATTTT.

The V call is TRBV20-1, the J call TRBJ2-3; 9 bases fit TRBD1. This CDR3 is built from 14 residues. Germline-derived CDR1 and CDR2 are DFQATT and SNEGSKA (reference sequence). Losses at the gene ends were 3 bases for V and 9 bases for J; bases not matched to a gene: 10. For the CDR3, the DNA is TGCAGTGCTAGCGAGGGACAGGGAGTAGGAACGCAGTATTTT. It encodes CSASEGQGVGTQYF.

Turning to this clonotype: The junction departs from germline at one end; a sequencing error may be responsible. The chain joins TRBV6-1 to TRBJ1-2, with unresolved D. Germline CDR1 MNHNS, CDR2 SASEGT. The CDR3 is 14 amino acids. CDR3 nucleotides: TGTGCCAGCAGTGAAGGCGGACCCTACTATGGCCACACCTTC. Its protein is CASSEGGPYYGHTF.